This paragraph reports one T cell receptor (beta chain). Its antigen is still unknown. The donors belonged to the approximately 120-subject validation cohort, separate from the roughly 700-subject first cohort. This record belongs to a study of cytomegalovirus exposure and HLA in healthy donors. Overall study findings and caveats: The investigators catalogued 160 or so TCR beta chains as cytomegalovirus-associated.

Germline V CDR1 and CDR2: SNHLY, FYNNEI. The CDR3 sequence is 15 residues long. V was clipped by 2 bases and J by 6 bases, with 16 bases between them. Method: immunoSEQ multiplex PCR; TCRdb's copy keeps in-frame clones and lacks some. Among 100,000 to 130,000 clones listed, 90% to 96% were seen once. The chain employs TRBV2 and TRBJ1-1, with D possibly matching TRBD1 (6 bases). Sequenced: PBMCs. This clonotype originated in a woman between 18 and 29 years old in good health and CMV-seronegative. CDR3 coding DNA: TGTGCCAGCAGTGAACGGGGGGGGGCGTTCCCTGAAGCTTTCTTT. Translation gives CASSERGGAFPEAFF.